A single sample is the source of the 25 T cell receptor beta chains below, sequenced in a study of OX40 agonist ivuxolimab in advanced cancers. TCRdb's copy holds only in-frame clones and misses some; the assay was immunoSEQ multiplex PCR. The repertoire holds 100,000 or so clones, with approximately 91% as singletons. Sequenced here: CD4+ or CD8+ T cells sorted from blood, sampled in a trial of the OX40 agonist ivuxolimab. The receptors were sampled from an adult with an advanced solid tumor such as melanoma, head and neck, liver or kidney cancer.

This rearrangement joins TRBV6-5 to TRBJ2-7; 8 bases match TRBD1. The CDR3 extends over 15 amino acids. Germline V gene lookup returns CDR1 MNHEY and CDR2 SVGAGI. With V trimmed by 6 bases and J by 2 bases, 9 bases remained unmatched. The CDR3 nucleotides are TGTGCCAGCAGCCCGCAGGGGGCTGGACCCTACGAGCAGTACTTC. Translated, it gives CASSPQGAGPYEQYF.

CDR3 sequence (DNA): TGTGCCATCAGCGAGGGACTAGCGGGTCTAAATGAGCAGTTCTTC. Residues: CAISEGLAGLNEQFF. J is TRBJ2-1 and V is TRBV10-3, with 12 bases that match TRBD2. The CDR3 has 15 residues. Germline V CDR1 and CDR2: ENHRY, SYGVKD. The junction had 7 bases not matched to a gene; V was cut back by 6 bases and J by 7 bases.

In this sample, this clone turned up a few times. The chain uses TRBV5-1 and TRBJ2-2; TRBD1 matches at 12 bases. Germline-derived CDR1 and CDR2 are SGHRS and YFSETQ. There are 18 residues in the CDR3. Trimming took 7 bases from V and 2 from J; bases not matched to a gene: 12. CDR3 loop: CASRGPGQGALNTGELFF. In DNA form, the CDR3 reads TGCGCCAGCCGAGGGCCGGGACAGGGGGCTCTTAACACCGGGGAGCTGTTTTTT.

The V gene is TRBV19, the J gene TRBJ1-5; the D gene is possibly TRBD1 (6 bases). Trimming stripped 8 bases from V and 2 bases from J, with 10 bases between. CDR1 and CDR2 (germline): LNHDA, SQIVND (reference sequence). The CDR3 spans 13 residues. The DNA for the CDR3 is TGTGCCAGTCGGGACACCCGCAATCAGCCCCAGCATTTT. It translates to CASRDTRNQPQHF.

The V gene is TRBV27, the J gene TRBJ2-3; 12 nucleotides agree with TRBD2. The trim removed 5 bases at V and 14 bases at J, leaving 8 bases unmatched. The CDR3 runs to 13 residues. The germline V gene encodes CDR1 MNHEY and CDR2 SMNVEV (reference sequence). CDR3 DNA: TGTGCCAGCAGTCCAAATCGACTAGCGGGAGTGTATTTT. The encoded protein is CASSPNRLAGVYF.

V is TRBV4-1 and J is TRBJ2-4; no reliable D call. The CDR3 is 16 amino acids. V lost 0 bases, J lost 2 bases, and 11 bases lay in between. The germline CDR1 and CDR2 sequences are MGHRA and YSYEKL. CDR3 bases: TGCGCCAGCAGCCAAGATTGGGTGGGAACCAAAAACATTCAGTACTTC. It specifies CASSQDWVGTKNIQYF.

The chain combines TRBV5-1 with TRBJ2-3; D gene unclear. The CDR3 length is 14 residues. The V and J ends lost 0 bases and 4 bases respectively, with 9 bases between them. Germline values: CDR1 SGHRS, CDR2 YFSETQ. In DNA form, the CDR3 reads TGCGCCAGCAGCTTGGATGGGCAAGCAGATACGCAGTATTTT. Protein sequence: CASSLDGQADTQYF.

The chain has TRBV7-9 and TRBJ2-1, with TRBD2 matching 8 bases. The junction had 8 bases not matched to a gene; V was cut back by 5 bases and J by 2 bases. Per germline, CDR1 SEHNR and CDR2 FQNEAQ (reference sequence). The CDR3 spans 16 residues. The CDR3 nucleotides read TGTGCCAGCAGCCCCCCGGGACTAGGGACCTACAATGAGCAGTTCTTC. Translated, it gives CASSPPGLGTYNEQFF.

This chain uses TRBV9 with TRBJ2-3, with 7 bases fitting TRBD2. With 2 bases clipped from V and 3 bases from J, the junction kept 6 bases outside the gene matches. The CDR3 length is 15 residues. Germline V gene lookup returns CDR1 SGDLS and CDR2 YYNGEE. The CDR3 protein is CASSVGGSSTDTQYF. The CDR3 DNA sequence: TGTGCCAGCAGCGTCGGCGGGAGTAGTACAGATACGCAGTATTTT.

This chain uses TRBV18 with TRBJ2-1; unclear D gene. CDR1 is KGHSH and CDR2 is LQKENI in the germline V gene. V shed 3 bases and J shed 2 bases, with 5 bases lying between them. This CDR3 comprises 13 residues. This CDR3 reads CASSPNTYNEQFF. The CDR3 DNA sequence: TGTGCCAGCTCACCTAATACCTACAATGAGCAGTTCTTC.

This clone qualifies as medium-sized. DNA of the CDR3: TGTGCCACCAGCCGCCGACAGGGCAGCTACACCTTC. It yields the protein CATSRRQGSYTF. This chain connects TRBV15 to TRBJ1-2; 7 nucleotides align to TRBD1. The CDR3 covers 12 residues. V trimming: 5 bases; J trimming: 9 bases; junction bases outside the gene matches: 6. Germline V gene lookup returns CDR1 LNHNV and CDR2 YYDKDF (reference sequence).

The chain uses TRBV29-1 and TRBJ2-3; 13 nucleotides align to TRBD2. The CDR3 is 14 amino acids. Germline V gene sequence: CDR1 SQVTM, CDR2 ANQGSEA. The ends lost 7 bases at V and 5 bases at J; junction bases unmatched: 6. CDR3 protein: CSASGLAGRDTQYF. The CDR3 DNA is TGCAGCGCCTCGGGACTAGCGGGGCGAGATACGCAGTATTTT.

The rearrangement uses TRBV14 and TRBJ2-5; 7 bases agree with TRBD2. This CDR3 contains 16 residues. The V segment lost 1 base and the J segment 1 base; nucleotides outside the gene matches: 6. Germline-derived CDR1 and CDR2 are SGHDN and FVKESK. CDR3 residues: CASSQVVGGPQETQYF. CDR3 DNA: TGTGCCAGCAGCCAAGTTGTGGGAGGGCCCCAAGAGACCCAGTACTTC.

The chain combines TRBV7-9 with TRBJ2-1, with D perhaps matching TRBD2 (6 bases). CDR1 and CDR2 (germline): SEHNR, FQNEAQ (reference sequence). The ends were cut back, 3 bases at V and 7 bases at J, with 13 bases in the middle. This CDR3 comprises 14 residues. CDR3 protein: CASSFAGMGNEQFF. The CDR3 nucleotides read TGTGCCAGCAGCTTTGCGGGAATGGGGAATGAGCAGTTCTTC.

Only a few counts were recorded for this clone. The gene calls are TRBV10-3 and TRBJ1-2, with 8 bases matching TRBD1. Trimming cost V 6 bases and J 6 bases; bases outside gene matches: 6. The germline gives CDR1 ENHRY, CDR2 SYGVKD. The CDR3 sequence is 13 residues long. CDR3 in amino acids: CAISIGTGNGYTF. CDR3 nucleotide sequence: TGTGCCATCAGCATAGGGACAGGAAATGGCTACACCTTC.

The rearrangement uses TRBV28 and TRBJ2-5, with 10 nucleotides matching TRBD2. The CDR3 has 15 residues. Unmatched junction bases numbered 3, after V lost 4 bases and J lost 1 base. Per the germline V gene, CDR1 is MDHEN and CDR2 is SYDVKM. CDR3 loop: CASSYRTSGQETQYF. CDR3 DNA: TGTGCCAGCAGTTACCGGACTAGCGGCCAAGAGACCCAGTACTTC.

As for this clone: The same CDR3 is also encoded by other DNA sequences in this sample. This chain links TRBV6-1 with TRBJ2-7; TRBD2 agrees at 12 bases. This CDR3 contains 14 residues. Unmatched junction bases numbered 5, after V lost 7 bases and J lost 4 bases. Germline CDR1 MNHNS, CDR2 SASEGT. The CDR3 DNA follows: TGTGCCAGCAACCTAGCGGGAGGGCCTTACGAGCAGTACTTC. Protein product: CASNLAGGPYEQYF.

The CDR3 loop is CASRLAGGTDEQYF. CDR3 nucleotides: TGTGCCAGCAGACTAGCGGGGGGTACCGACGAGCAGTACTTC. The chain recombines TRBV6-4 with TRBJ2-7, with 12 positions matching TRBD2. Trimming cost V 6 bases and J 5 bases; bases outside gene matches: 5. CDR3 length: 14 residues. Germline CDR1 and CDR2: MRHNA and SNTAGT.

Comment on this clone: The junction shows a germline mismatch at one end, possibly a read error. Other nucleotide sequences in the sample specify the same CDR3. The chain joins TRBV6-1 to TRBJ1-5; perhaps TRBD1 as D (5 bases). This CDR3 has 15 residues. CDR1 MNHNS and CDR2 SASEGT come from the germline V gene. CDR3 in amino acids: CAVGDSGYSNQPQHF. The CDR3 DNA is TGCGCGGTGGGAGACAGTGGATATAGCAATCAGCCCCAGCATTTT.

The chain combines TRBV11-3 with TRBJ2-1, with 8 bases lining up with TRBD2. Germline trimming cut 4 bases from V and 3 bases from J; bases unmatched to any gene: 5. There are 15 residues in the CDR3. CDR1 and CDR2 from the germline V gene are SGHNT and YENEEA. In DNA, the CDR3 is TGTGCCAGCAGCTCAAGCGGGAGTAACTACAATGAGCAGTTCTTC. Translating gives CASSSSGSNYNEQFF.

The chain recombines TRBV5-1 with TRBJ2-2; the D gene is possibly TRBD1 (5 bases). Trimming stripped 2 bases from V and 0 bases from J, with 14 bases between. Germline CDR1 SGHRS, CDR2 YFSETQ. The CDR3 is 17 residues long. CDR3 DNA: TGCGCCAGCAGCTTAGAAGGCAGGGCCTCGAACACCGGGGAGCTGTTTTTT. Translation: CASSLEGRASNTGELFF.

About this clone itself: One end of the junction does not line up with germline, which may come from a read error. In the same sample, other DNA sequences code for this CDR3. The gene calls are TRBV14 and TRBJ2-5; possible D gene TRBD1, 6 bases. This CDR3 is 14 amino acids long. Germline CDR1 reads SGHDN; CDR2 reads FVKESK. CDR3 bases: TGTGCCAGTAGCCTACAGGGATCGCAAGAGACCCAGTACTTC. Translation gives CASSLQGSQETQYF.

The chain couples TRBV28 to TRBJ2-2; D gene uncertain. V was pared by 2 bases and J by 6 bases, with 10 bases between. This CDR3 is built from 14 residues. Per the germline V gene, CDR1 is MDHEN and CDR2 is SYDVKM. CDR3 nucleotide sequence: TGTGCCAGCAGTTTAATCCCGGCGGCCGGGGAGCTGTTTTTT. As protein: CASSLIPAAGELFF.

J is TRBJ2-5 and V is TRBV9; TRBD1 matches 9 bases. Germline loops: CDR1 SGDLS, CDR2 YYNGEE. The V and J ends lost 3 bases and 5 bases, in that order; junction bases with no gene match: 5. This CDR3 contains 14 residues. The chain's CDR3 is CASSARDRVETQYF. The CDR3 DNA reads TGTGCCAGCAGCGCCCGGGACAGGGTGGAGACCCAGTACTTC.

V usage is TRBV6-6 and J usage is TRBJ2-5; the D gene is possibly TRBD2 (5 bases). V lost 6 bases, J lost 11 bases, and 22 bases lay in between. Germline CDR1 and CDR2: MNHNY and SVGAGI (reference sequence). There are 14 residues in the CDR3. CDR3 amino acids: CASSPPPPTSGQYF. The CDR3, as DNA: TGTGCCAGCAGCCCCCCCCCTCCCACATCGGGACAGTACTTC.